This TCR beta chain was observed in a study of molecular identifiers for immune sequencing clone quantification. Each CDR3 protein gets one entry after TCRdb re-called the PCR reads with MiXCR. The repertoire holds about 510,000 distinct CDR3 sequences, with under 30% as singletons. The germline V and J ends were trimmed by 6 bases and 0 bases, with 6 bases remaining between them. Germline V CDR1 and CDR2: ENHRY, SYGVKD. There are 12 residues in the CDR3. Each library that profiled naive CD8 cells came from roughly 18,000 to 920,000 sorted cells with 10%, 30% or 50% RNA. The authors gated naive CD8 T cells as CD8+CD4-CCR7+CD45RA+ for sorting. This clonotype appeared a few times.

Sequenced material: naive CD8+ T cells from blood, with Jurkat cell RNA spiked in. Subset given: FACS-sorted CD8+CD4-CCR7+CD45RA+ naive T cells. The genes are TRBV10-3 and TRBJ2-7, with no clear D. The clonotype originates from a human donor in good health. Some libraries in this study had Jurkat cell RNA spiked in. For the CDR3, the DNA is TGTGCCATCAGCACAGACTCCTACGAGCAGTACTTC. This gives the protein CAISTDSYEQYF.